This record concerns one T cell receptor beta chain sequence. The antigen is unknown. These data are taken from a study of lymphopenia after photon versus proton radiotherapy. The CDR3 consists of 14 residues. V shed 4 bases and J 1 base; nucleotides not matched to a gene: 4. CDR1 is SQVTM, CDR2 ANQGSEA, per germline. Sequenced by immunoSEQ multiplex PCR; TCRdb stores in-frame clones only, minus some. This table has some 30,000 clones, 85% to 90% appearing once. Study-level results: In patients who died, overall survival fell as post-nadir TCR diversity dropped more. After the lymphocyte nadir, photon-treated repertoires showed oligoclonal expansion, especially of CD8+ Temra cells. Under photons, naive T cells and diversity fell while effector/memory populations rose.

This TCR was recovered from a woman aged 50 to 60 with pancreatic cancer. The sequenced sample was peripheral blood, obtained from a patient treated with photon-based radiotherapy. J is TRBJ2-5 and V is TRBV29-1; 9 nucleotides agree with TRBD1. The CDR3 region is CSVGGQGPQETQYF. In DNA, the CDR3 is TGCAGCGTTGGGGGACAGGGCCCCCAAGAGACCCAGTACTTC.